This entry describes one T cell receptor beta chain. This sample is drawn from a study of cytomegalovirus exposure and HLA in healthy donors. CDR3 length: 15 amino acids. The V segment lost 4 bases and the J segment 5 bases; nucleotides outside the gene matches: 9. Germline V gene data show CDR1 as SGHNT and CDR2 as YYREEE (reference sequence). Those who donated were healthy bone marrow donors. Primers for the PCR totalled 60 Vbeta and 13 Jbeta. Some clones are missing from TCRdb's copy, which holds only in-frame ones; the method was immunoSEQ multiplex PCR. The sample features under 45,000 clones, with 3% to 4% in its top ten.

Source material: PBMCs. This sequence was found in a male donor in good health and CMV-seronegative. This chain connects TRBV5-4 to TRBJ2-5, with 9 bases lining up with TRBD2. The CDR3 sequence is CASSLSAGGLETQYF. The CDR3 region has the DNA TGTGCCAGCAGCCTCTCAGCGGGGGGCCTGGAGACCCAGTACTTC. Drawing the rest from reference TRBV5-4 and TRBJ2-5, the complete variable domain is ETGVTQSPTHLIKTRGQQVTLRCSSQSGHNTVSWYQQALGQGPQFIFQYYREEENGRGNFPPRFSGLQFPNYSSELNVNALELDDSALYLCASSLSAGGLETQYFGPGTRLLVL.